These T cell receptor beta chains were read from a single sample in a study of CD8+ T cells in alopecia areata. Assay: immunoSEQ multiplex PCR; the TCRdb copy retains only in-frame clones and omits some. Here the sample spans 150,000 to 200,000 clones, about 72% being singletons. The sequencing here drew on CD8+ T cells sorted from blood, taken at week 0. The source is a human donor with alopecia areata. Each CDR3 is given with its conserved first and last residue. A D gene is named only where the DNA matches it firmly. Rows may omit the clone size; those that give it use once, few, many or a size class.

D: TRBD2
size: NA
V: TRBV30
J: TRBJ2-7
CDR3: CAGSSGGAPYEQYF
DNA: TGTGCCGGATCAAGCGGGGGGGCCCCCTACGAGCAGTACTTC

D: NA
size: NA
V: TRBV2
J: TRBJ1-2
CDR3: CASSDLGDTYYGYTF
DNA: TGTGCCAGCAGTGATCTGGGGGACACCTACTATGGCTACACCTTC

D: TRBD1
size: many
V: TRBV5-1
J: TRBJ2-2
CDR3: CASSWIRDRGYTGELFF
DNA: TGCGCCAGCAGCTGGATTCGGGACAGGGGGTACACCGGGGAGCTGTTTTTT

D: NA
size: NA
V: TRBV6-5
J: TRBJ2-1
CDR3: CASSPGSRANEQFF
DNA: TGTGCCAGCAGCCCCGGGTCCAGGGCCAATGAGCAGTTCTTC

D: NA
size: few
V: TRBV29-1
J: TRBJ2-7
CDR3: CSVESTGGEQYF
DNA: TGCAGCGTTGAATCTACAGGAGGTGAGCAGTACTTC

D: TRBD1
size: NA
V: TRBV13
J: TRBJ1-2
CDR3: CASSAAPPGQGFPPGGYTF
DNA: TGTGCCAGCAGCGCGGCCCCTCCGGGACAGGGGTTCCCTCCTGGCGGCTACACCTTC

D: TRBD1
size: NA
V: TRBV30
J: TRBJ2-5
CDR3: CAWSGAGGQETQYF
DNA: TGTGCCTGGAGTGGAGCAGGGGGCCAAGAGACCCAGTACTTC

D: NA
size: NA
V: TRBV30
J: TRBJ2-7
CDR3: CAWSLTTGAGEQYF
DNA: TGTGCCTGGAGTTTAACAACAGGGGCGGGAGAGCAGTACTTC

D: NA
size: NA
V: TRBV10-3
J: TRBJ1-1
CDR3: CAIRDPPPGESTEAFF
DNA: TGTGCCATCAGGGACCCCCCACCAGGGGAGAGTACTGAAGCTTTCTTT

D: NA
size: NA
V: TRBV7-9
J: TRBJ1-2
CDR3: CASSLAAAQYGYTF
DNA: TGTGCCAGCAGCTTAGCGGCAGCCCAATATGGCTACACCTTC

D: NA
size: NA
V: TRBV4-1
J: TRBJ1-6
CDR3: CASSQVTIKNSPLHF
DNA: TGCGCCAGCAGCCAAGTCACCATTAAAAATTCACCCCTCCACTTT

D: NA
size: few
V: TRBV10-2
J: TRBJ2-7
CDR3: CASRVASDYEQYF
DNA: TGCGCCAGCAGGGTAGCTTCTGACTACGAGCAGTACTTC

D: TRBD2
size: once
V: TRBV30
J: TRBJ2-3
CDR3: CAWSATGGSTDTQYF
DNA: TGTGCCTGGAGTGCCACGGGGGGAAGCACAGATACGCAGTATTTT

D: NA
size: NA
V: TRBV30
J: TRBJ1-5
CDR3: CAWSGSGNQPQHF
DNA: TGTGCCTGGAGTGGGTCGGGAAATCAGCCCCAGCATTTT

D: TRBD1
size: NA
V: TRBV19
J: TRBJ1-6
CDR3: CASSLKGQGSGLHF
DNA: TGTGCCAGTAGCCTAAAAGGACAGGGATCAGGCCTCCACTTT

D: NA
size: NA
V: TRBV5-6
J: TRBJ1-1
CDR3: CASSLGIAEAFF
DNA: TGTGCCAGCAGCTTGGGGATCGCTGAAGCTTTCTTT

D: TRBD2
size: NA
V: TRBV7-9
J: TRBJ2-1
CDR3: CASSLEPGRENEQFF
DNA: TGTGCCAGCAGCTTAGAGCCAGGGAGGGAAAATGAGCAGTTCTTC

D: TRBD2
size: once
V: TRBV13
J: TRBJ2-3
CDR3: CASSSKRGSTDTQYF
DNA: TGTGCCAGCAGCTCCAAGCGGGGCAGCACAGATACGCAGTATTTT

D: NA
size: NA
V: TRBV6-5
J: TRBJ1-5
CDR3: CASSYSKGGNQPQHF
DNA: TGTGCCAGCAGTTACTCGAAGGGTGGCAATCAGCCCCAGCATTTT

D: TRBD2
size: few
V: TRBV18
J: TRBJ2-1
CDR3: CASSLSGGAYNEQFF
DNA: TGTGCCAGCTCGCTCAGCGGGGGGGCCTACAATGAGCAGTTCTTC

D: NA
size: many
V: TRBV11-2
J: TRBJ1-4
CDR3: CASSLAANEKLFF
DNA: TGTGCCAGCAGCTTAGCAGCGAACGAAAAACTGTTTTTT

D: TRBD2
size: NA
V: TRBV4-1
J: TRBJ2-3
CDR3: CASSPRGSGGPVTDTQYF
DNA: TGCGCCAGCAGCCCCCGAGGTAGCGGGGGGCCAGTAACAGATACGCAGTATTTT

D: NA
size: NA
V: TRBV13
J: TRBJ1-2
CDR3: CASSLSGTNYGYTF
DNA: TGTGCCAGCAGCTTATCAGGCACTAACTATGGCTACACCTTC

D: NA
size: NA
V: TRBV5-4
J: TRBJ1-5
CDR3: CASSLGSNQPQHF
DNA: TGTGCCAGCAGCTTGGGGAGCAATCAGCCCCAGCATTTT

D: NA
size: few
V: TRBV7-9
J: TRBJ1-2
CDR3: CASSLQGRVYGYTF
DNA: TGTGCCAGCAGCTTACAGGGACGGGTCTATGGCTACACCTTC

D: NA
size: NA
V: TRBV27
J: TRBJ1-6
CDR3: CASSLSPLRATGNSPLHF
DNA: TGTGCCAGCAGTTTATCACCCCTGAGGGCAACGGGGAATTCACCCCTCCACTTT

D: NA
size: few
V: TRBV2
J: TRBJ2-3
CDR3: CASSEGGPYF
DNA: TGTGCCAGCAGTGAAGGTGGGCCGTATTTT